These 18 T cell receptor beta chains came from one sample sequenced in a study of T-cell memory formation after mild COVID-19. TCRdb fed the 5' RACE reads into MiXCR, producing one record per CDR3 protein. The repertoire holds 150,000 or so distinct CDR3 sequences, about 14% seen once, with 13% to 15% in the top ten. The specimen was PBMCs or a T cell subset sorted from them (not recorded which). The receptors stem from an adult woman who had mild COVID-19 (a few samples of this study predate the infection). Cell type and time point are not known.

CDR3 in DNA: TGCAGCGTTTCCCAGGGCAGGGGGCTATATGGCTACACCTTC. Protein product: CSVSQGRGLYGYTF. The V gene is TRBV29-1, the J gene TRBJ1-2; the match to TRBD1 covers 8 bases. The CDR3 loop spans 14 amino acids. Germline V gene lookup returns CDR1 SQVTM and CDR2 ANQGSEA. V was pared by 5 bases and J by 5 bases, with 10 bases of the junction left unmatched. The whole variable domain, filled in from reference TRBV29-1 and TRBJ1-2, reads SAVISQKPSRDICQRGTSLTIQCQVDSQVTMMFWYRQQPGQSLTLIATANQGSEATYESGFVIDKFPISRPNLTFSTLTVSNMSPEDSSIYLCSVSQGRGLYGYTFGSGTRLTVV.

The chain has TRBV7-9 and TRBJ1-2; D not certain. Germline V lookup: CDR1 SEHNR, CDR2 FQNEAQ (reference sequence). The CDR3 is made up of 14 amino acids. V was pared by 3 bases and J by 4 bases, with 12 bases between. The CDR3 nucleotides read TGTGCCAGCAGCTTGGACCTAAATATCTATGGCTACACCTTC. This codes for CASSLDLNIYGYTF.

This clonotype was found a few times. This rearrangement joins TRBV9 to TRBJ1-6; D ambiguous. Germline assignment: CDR1 SGDLS and CDR2 YYNGEE. The CDR3 spans 15 residues. V lost 4 bases and J 7 bases, leaving 15 bases between the germline ends. The CDR3 spells CASSPNQLGNSPLHF. CDR3 DNA sequence: TGTGCCAGCAGCCCCAACCAATTGGGGAATTCACCCCTCCACTTT.

This clonotype has more than one count but fewer than ten. The chain joins TRBV7-9 to TRBJ2-2; D possibly uses TRBD1 or TRBD2 (5 bases each). Germline CDR1 and CDR2: SEHNR and FQNEAQ (reference sequence). The CDR3 consists of 16 residues. Between the trimmed V and J ends, which lost 5 bases and 5 bases, there was a span of 18 bases. The CDR3 DNA follows: TGTGCCAGCAGCCCGGATTCTGGGGGTAGGACCGGGGAGCTGTTTTTT. Protein product: CASSPDSGGRTGELFF.

This chain links TRBV6-5 with TRBJ2-4; TRBD1 agrees at 9 bases. V shed 5 bases and J 8 bases; nucleotides not matched to a gene: 10. CDR3 length: 15 amino acids. Germline lookup yields CDR1 MNHEY and CDR2 SVGAGI. Here the CDR3 reads CASSTTGTGSYIQYF. CDR3 nucleotide sequence: TGTGCCAGCAGTACTACCGGGACAGGGAGTTACATTCAGTACTTC.

This rearrangement joins TRBV4-1 to TRBJ2-2; D gene unclear. CDR3 length: 14 residues. Germline-derived CDR1 and CDR2 are MGHRA and YSYEKL. Trimming left V 3 bases short and J 5 bases short, with 10 bases between. This chain's CDR3 is CASSHPAGTGELFF. As DNA, the CDR3 is TGCGCCAGCAGCCACCCCGCAGGAACCGGGGAGCTGTTTTTT.

The J gene is TRBJ2-1, the V gene TRBV18; TRBD1 agrees at 7 bases. The ends lost 5 bases at V and 4 bases at J; junction bases unmatched: 11. Germline V gene data show CDR1 as KGHSH and CDR2 as LQKENI. This CDR3 contains 16 residues. Written as DNA, the CDR3 is TGTGCCAGCTCAGACCGGACAGGCAGCCTGTACAATGAGCAGTTCTTC. Its protein product is CASSDRTGSLYNEQFF.

This clonotype was counted a single time. The J gene is TRBJ2-1, the V gene TRBV3-1; 11 bases match TRBD2. The CDR3 loop spans 16 amino acids. V trimming: 1 base; J trimming: 4 bases; junction bases outside the gene matches: 3. Germline V gives CDR1 LGHDT, CDR2 YNNKEL (reference sequence). The CDR3 coding sequence is TGTGCCAGCAGCCAAGTAGCGGGGGGGCAGTACAATGAGCAGTTCTTC. Translation gives CASSQVAGGQYNEQFF.

This clonotype came up a few times. The chain has TRBV7-6 and TRBJ2-3; TRBD2 aligns across 12 bases. The length of the CDR3 is 18 residues. Germline V gene data show CDR1 as SGHVS and CDR2 as FNYEAQ. Trimming cost V 0 bases and J 8 bases; bases outside gene matches: 12. The CDR3 nucleotides are TGTGCCAGCAGCTTAGCGGGGGGTGGACTAGCGGGATCCGGTACGCAGTATTTT. Its translation is CASSLAGGGLAGSGTQYF.

This clonotype has at least ten counts. This rearrangement joins TRBV6-5 to TRBJ2-2, with unresolved D. Trimming shortened V by 2 bases and J by 6 bases, and 4 bases separated the two germline ends. CDR3 size: 12 residues. Germline CDR1 is MNHEY and CDR2 is SVGAGI. In nucleotides, the CDR3 is TGTGCCAGCAGTTACGTCCCCGGGGAGCTGTTTTTT. It is translated as CASSYVPGELFF.

A few counts support this clonotype. The chain couples TRBV7-9 to TRBJ2-1; D might be TRBD2 (5 bases). V was clipped by 5 bases and J by 8 bases, with 10 bases between them. This CDR3 contains 12 residues. The V gene's germline CDR1 is SEHNR and CDR2 FQNEAQ (reference sequence). Here the CDR3 reads CASSPSRDEQFF. Here the CDR3 DNA reads TGTGCCAGCAGCCCCTCGAGGGATGAGCAGTTCTTC.

This clonotype was seen a few times. V and J are TRBV5-1 and TRBJ2-1; tentatively, D is TRBD2 (5 bases). V lost 6 bases and J lost 4, with 11 bases in between. The CDR3 spans 13 residues. CDR1 and CDR2 (germline): SGHRS, YFSETQ. The CDR3 here is CASTLGAYNEQFF. The CDR3 coding sequence is TGCGCCAGCACTCTGGGAGCATACAATGAGCAGTTCTTC.

In this sample, this clonotype turned up once. This chain connects TRBV4-2 to TRBJ2-1; TRBD2 matches at 8 bases. Germline V gene lookup returns CDR1 LGHNA and CDR2 YNFKEQ. J lost 3 bases, V lost 3 bases, and 7 bases had no gene match. CDR3 length: 16 residues. The DNA of the CDR3 is TGTGCCAGCAGCCACCCCGGGACTAGGGGCTACAATGAGCAGTTCTTC. It specifies CASSHPGTRGYNEQFF.

This clonotype occurred a few times. The genes are TRBV12-3 or TRBV12-4 and TRBJ2-3, with D tentatively TRBD2 (5 bases). The length of the CDR3 is 17 residues. Trimming removed 7 bases at V and 0 bases at J, with 20 bases between. In nucleotides, the CDR3 is TGTGCCAGCACCTTCGGACTTACAGATAGGAGCACAGATACGCAGTATTTT. It translates to CASTFGLTDRSTDTQYF.

This clonotype was detected a few times. The CDR3 loop is CASSLGLALSTDTQYF. CDR3 nucleotide sequence: TGTGCCAGCAGCTTGGGACTAGCGCTAAGCACAGATACGCAGTATTTT. The V call is TRBV11-2, the J call TRBJ2-3; TRBD2 aligns across 10 bases. The CDR3 totals 16 residues. The J segment lost 0 bases and the V segment lost 3 bases, leaving 3 bases of the junction unmatched. CDR1 is SGHAT, CDR2 FQNNGV, per germline.

The sample holds many counts of this clonotype. V and J are TRBV7-8 and TRBJ2-7, with D unclear. The germline V gene has CDR1 SGHVS and CDR2 FQNEAQ. V lost 6 bases and J lost 6, with 9 bases in between. CDR3 length equals 11 residues. CDR3 coding DNA: TGTGCCAGCAGGGGCAATAGCGAGCAGTACTTC. It translates to CASRGNSEQYF.

This clonotype was detected ten times or more. The V gene is TRBV12-3 or TRBV12-4, the J gene TRBJ2-5, with 7 bases lining up with TRBD1. This CDR3 is 14 amino acids long. Losses at the gene ends were 5 bases for V and 7 bases for J; bases not matched to a gene: 10. This CDR3 is CASSRTGDLGTQYF. CDR3 DNA: TGTGCCAGCAGTCGAACAGGGGACCTCGGGACCCAGTACTTC.

In this sample, this clonotype turned up a few times. This rearrangement joins TRBV3-1 to TRBJ2-2, with 7 bases lining up with TRBD2. Looked up from germline, CDR1 is LGHDT and CDR2 is YNNKEL (reference sequence). The CDR3 spans 15 residues. The V and J ends lost 4 bases and 0 bases, in that order; junction bases with no gene match: 2. The chain's CDR3 is CASSRSGANTGELFF. The CDR3 nucleotides are TGTGCCAGCAGCCGAAGCGGGGCGAACACCGGGGAGCTGTTTTTT.